This T cell receptor beta chain comes out of a study of cytomegalovirus exposure and HLA in healthy donors. Germline values: CDR1 ENHRY, CDR2 SYGVKD. V shed 4 bases and J 0 bases; nucleotides not matched to a gene: 4. The CDR3 spans 17 residues. The PCR employed 60 Vbeta primers together with 13 Jbeta primers. TCRdb's copy holds only in-frame clones and misses some; the assay was immunoSEQ multiplex PCR. Of about 94,000 clones listed, roughly 80% were seen once; the top ten hold about 7%. This chain uses TRBV10-3 with TRBJ2-6; 9 positions match TRBD1. The sample consisted of PBMCs. The source is a man in his forties or fifties in good health and CMV-seropositive. The CDR3 is CAISGGTGSSGANVLTF. The CDR3 region has the DNA TGTGCCATCAGTGGGGGGACAGGGAGCTCTGGGGCCAACGTCCTGACTTTC.